This T cell receptor (beta chain) comes out of a study of shared clonotypes between healthy human individuals. The germline V gene encodes CDR1 SGHRS and CDR2 YFSETQ. The ends were cut back, 4 bases at V and 0 bases at J, with 11 bases in the middle. The CDR3 is 14 residues long. Assay: immunoSEQ multiplex PCR; the TCRdb copy retains only in-frame clones and omits some. The profile shows roughly 1,000,000 clones, approximately 78% of them singletons. This TCR came from a young man in good health. Some clones in this sample may be carry-over from other donors' samples. This chain links TRBV5-1 with TRBJ2-7, with D perhaps matching TRBD1 (6 bases). The sequenced sample was memory CD4+ T cells from PBMCs. Subset in this sample: CD45RA-negative fraction. The CDR3 protein is CASSQMTGSYEQYF. CDR3 bases: TGCGCCAGCAGCCAAATGACAGGCTCCTACGAGCAGTACTTC.